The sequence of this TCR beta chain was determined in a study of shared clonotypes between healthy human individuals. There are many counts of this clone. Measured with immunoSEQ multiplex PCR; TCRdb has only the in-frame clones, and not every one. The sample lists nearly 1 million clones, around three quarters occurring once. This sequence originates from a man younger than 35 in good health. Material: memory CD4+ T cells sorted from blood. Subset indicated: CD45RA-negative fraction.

As DNA, the CDR3 is TGTGCCTGTGGGGGAGAAAAACTGTTTTTT. This sequence encodes CACGGEKLFF. The chain recombines TRBV30 with TRBJ1-4, with D possibly TRBD1 on 5 matching bases. The CDR3 is 10 residues long. Looked up from germline, CDR1 is GTSNPN and CDR2 is SVGIG (reference sequence). Trimming pared 6 bases from V and 8 bases from J, leaving 7 bases between. The whole variable domain, filled in from reference TRBV30 and TRBJ1-4, reads SQTIHQWPATLVQPVGSPLSLECTVEGTSNPNLYWYRQAAGRGLQLLFYSVGIGQISSEVPQNLSASRPQDRQFILSSKKLLLSDSGFYLCACGGEKLFFGSGTQLSVL.